These 21 T cell receptor beta chains share one sample of origin, sequenced in a study of identical twins' blood T cells. Each CDR3 protein gets one entry after TCRdb re-called the 5' RACE reads with MiXCR. The sample contains hundreds of thousands of distinct CDR3 sequences, about 28% of which appear only once. Sequences were obtained from PBMCs. These receptor sequences come from a woman aged 18 to 55 in good health.

The V and J genes are TRBV30 and TRBJ2-6, with TRBD2 as a possible D gene (5 bases). The V end lost 0 bases, the J end lost 2 bases, and 17 bases lay between the germline ends. Looked up from germline, CDR1 is GTSNPN and CDR2 is SVGIG (reference sequence). This CDR3 region has 18 residues. The CDR3 DNA follows: TGTGCCTGGAGTGTAATGCGGGCTTTTCCTACTGGGGCCAACGTCCTGACTTTC. This translates into CAWSVMRAFPTGANVLTF.

This clonotype was detected a few times. The chain couples TRBV12-3 or TRBV12-4 to TRBJ2-1, with unresolved D. The CDR3 covers 12 residues. Deletions cut 3 bases from V and 8 bases from J, with 8 bases between. The CDR3 nucleotides are TGTGCCAGCAGTTTTGGCCTAGATGAGCAGTTCTTC. Translated: CASSFGLDEQFF.

This chain connects TRBV5-1 to TRBJ2-5; TRBD2 aligns across 9 bases. Unmatched junction bases numbered 15, after V lost 5 bases and J lost 13 bases. CDR3 size: 14 residues. The germline V gene encodes CDR1 SGHRS and CDR2 YFSETQ. The CDR3 nucleotides read TGCGCCAGCAGAGCTACTAGCGGGCAGAATCCCCTGTACTTC. As protein: CASRATSGQNPLYF.

CDR3 residues: CSVEARQGADTQYF. CDR3 in DNA: TGCAGCGTTGAAGCCCGCCAGGGGGCCGATACGCAGTATTTT. The chain employs TRBV29-1 and TRBJ2-3, with 8 bases identical to TRBD1. The CDR3 totals 14 residues. The ends lost 1 base at V and 6 bases at J; junction bases unmatched: 6. Germline CDR1 is SQVTM and CDR2 is ANQGSEA.

The sample holds a few counts of this clonotype. This chain uses TRBV19 with TRBJ1-4; D gene unclear. The V and J ends lost 3 bases and 0 bases respectively, with 5 bases between them. Germline V gene lookup returns CDR1 LNHDA and CDR2 SQIVND (reference sequence). This CDR3 region has 14 residues. Here the CDR3 DNA reads TGTGCCAGTAGTATCGGGACAACTAATGAAAAACTGTTTTTT. This sequence encodes CASSIGTTNEKLFF.

The V gene is TRBV24-1, the J gene TRBJ2-5, with TRBD1 identical over 8 bases. Germline CDR1 and CDR2: KGHDR and SFDVKD. CDR3 size: 15 residues. The J segment lost 3 bases and the V segment lost 2 bases, leaving 4 bases of the junction unmatched. Written as DNA, the CDR3 is TGTGCCACCAGTGATTCAAGGACAGGGAAAGAGACCCAGTACTTC. This codes for CATSDSRTGKETQYF.

The chain joins TRBV20-1 to TRBJ2-3; 11 bases are a match to TRBD1. V was pared by 3 bases and J by 0 bases, with 5 bases of the junction left unmatched. Germline CDR1 reads DFQATT; CDR2 reads SNEGSKA (reference sequence). CDR3 length: 16 residues. In DNA, the CDR3 is TGCAGTGCTAGGGGGGACAGGGGGGGTAGCACAGATACGCAGTATTTT. It specifies CSARGDRGGSTDTQYF.

The chain has TRBV20-1 and TRBJ2-1, with a possible D match to TRBD2 (6 bases). Germline assignment: CDR1 DFQATT and CDR2 SNEGSKA (reference sequence). CDR3 length: 12 amino acids. With 7 bases removed from V and 6 bases from J, the gap between germline ends came to 13 bases. CDR3 coding DNA: TGCAGTGTCACCGGGAGCCCCAATGAGCAGTTCTTC. Its protein is CSVTGSPNEQFF.

This clonotype came up once. The chain recombines TRBV14 with TRBJ2-3; D ambiguous. V lost 5 bases to trimming and J lost 4 bases, with 10 bases between them. Germline V lookup: CDR1 SGHDN, CDR2 FVKESK. This CDR3 is 13 amino acids long. The CDR3 region is CASSEGNADTQYF. CDR3 in DNA: TGTGCCAGCAGCGAAGGCAACGCAGATACGCAGTATTTT.

With regard to this clonotype: With a much larger clone just one base away, this may be a read error. The chain carries TRBV7-9 and TRBJ2-3, with D perhaps matching TRBD2 (6 bases). This CDR3 spans 14 amino acids. From germline, CDR1 is SEHNR and CDR2 FQNEAQ (reference sequence). The CDR3 DNA follows: TGTGTCAGCAGTCCTGGGACTCGACCAGATACGCAGTATTTT. Encoded protein: CVSSPGTRPDTQYF.

J is TRBJ2-1 and V is TRBV6-2 or TRBV6-3, with a tentative D call TRBD1 (5 bases). The V end lost 7 bases, the J end lost 6 bases, and 10 bases lay between the germline ends. Germline CDR1 is MNHEY and CDR2 is SVGEGT. The CDR3 sequence is 12 residues long. In DNA form, the CDR3 reads TGTGCCAGCACCTCCAGGGCCAATGAGCAGTTCTTC. It encodes CASTSRANEQFF.

This clonotype appeared once. A clone one base away is much larger, so this may be a read error. The gene calls are TRBV14 and TRBJ2-1, with a possible D match to TRBD2 (5 bases). Germline CDR1 is SGHDN and CDR2 is FVKESK. This CDR3 contains 13 residues. Trimming removed 0 bases from V and 15 bases from J, with 15 bases in between. DNA for the CDR3: TGTGCCAGCAGCCAAGATCGGTCTCATGGGAGGTTCTTC. Translation gives CASSQDRSHGRFF.

The chain uses TRBV5-1 and TRBJ2-2; 10 nucleotides match TRBD2. V shed 0 bases and J 4 bases; nucleotides not matched to a gene: 6. Germline CDR1 and CDR2: SGHRS and YFSETQ. This CDR3 comprises 17 residues. CDR3 amino acids: CASSLESSGSGTGELFF. CDR3 coding DNA: TGCGCCAGCAGCTTGGAATCTAGCGGGAGTGGCACCGGGGAGCTGTTTTTT.

This clonotype was observed a few times. This chain joins TRBV20-1 and TRBJ2-1; 9 bases align to TRBD2. The junction had 6 bases not matched to a gene; V was cut back by 1 base and J by 2 bases. The CDR3 totals 16 residues. Germline V CDR1 and CDR2: DFQATT, SNEGSKA (reference sequence). CDR3 sequence reads: CSARGGSGGTYNEQFF. The CDR3 DNA sequence: TGCAGTGCTAGAGGAGGTAGCGGGGGCACCTACAATGAGCAGTTCTTC.

As concerns this clonotype: Germline and junction disagree at one end, which may indicate a read error. V and J are TRBV24-1 and TRBJ2-1; the D gene is possibly TRBD1 (5 bases). Germline CDR1 KGHDR, CDR2 SFDVKD. The CDR3 length is 13 residues. The CDR3 region is CATIDFQGNEQFF. The DNA for the CDR3 is TGTGCCACCATTGATTTTCAGGGCAATGAGCAGTTCTTC.

The genes are TRBV6-4 and TRBJ2-3; D might be TRBD2 (6 bases). Germline V gives CDR1 MRHNA, CDR2 SNTAGT. V shed 3 bases and J shed 6 bases, with 13 bases lying between them. CDR3 length: 14 amino acids. CDR3 bases: TGTGCCAGCAGTGATCAAGCGGGTCCCGATACGCAGTATTTT. It codes for CASSDQAGPDTQYF.

This clonotype was counted between two and nine times. The chain joins TRBV2 to TRBJ1-3, with D perhaps TRBD1 (6 bases). The CDR3 spans 14 residues. Trimming removed 8 bases at V and 6 bases at J, with 17 bases between. Germline CDR1 is SNHLY and CDR2 is FYNNEI. In DNA, the CDR3 is TGTGCCAGCGGTGGTTACAGGGACGTAAACACCATATATTTT. Protein: CASGGYRDVNTIYF.

In regard to this clonotype: A read error may be the cause here, since a much bigger clone is one base away. This chain connects TRBV29-1 to TRBJ2-7; either TRBD1 or TRBD2 may supply D (5 bases each). Germline loops: CDR1 SQVTM, CDR2 ANQGSEA. This CDR3 comprises 12 residues. CDR3 residues: CSVTGTSYEQDF. CDR3 DNA: TGCAGCGTTACCGGGACCAGCTACGAGCAGGACTTC.

The rearrangement links TRBV6-2 or TRBV6-3 to TRBJ1-1; tentative D call: TRBD1 (6 bases). Trimming took off 2 bases at V and 4 bases at J, with 11 bases between the two ends. The length of the CDR3 is 14 residues. Germline assignment: CDR1 MNHEY and CDR2 SVGEGT. The CDR3 spells CASSYTGPLTEAFF. The DNA of the CDR3 is TGTGCCAGCAGTTACACAGGGCCCCTCACTGAAGCTTTCTTT.

This clonotype showed up just once. It may be a read error: a sequence one base away is much more abundant. The gene calls are TRBV29-1 and TRBJ2-1, with D hard to call. Trimming took 3 bases from V and 4 from J, leaving 4 bases between them. The CDR3 sequence is 11 residues long. Per germline, CDR1 SQVTM and CDR2 ANQGSEA. The CDR3 DNA reads TGCAGCGTTGACAGTTACAATGAGCAGTTCTTC. This gives the protein CSVDSYNEQFF.

This clonotype showed up just once. A much bigger clone sits one base away, suggesting this may be a read error. This chain links TRBV11-2 with TRBJ1-1; D is perhaps TRBD1 (5 bases). Germline V gene data show CDR1 as SGHAT and CDR2 as FQNNGV. The CDR3 spans 14 residues. V was clipped by 7 bases and J by 5 bases, with 17 bases between them. CDR3 DNA: TGTGCCAGCACCGAATGGGTGCGGGGGACTGAAGCTTTCTTT. It specifies CASTEWVRGTEAFF.